This T cell receptor beta chain was observed in a study of blood T cell repertoires in COVID-19. Study-level background: The samples span acute and convalescent COVID-19 from the United States, Italy and Spain. PBMCs, B-cell-depleted T cells, or T cells provided the cDNA or gDNA that made up the material.

Sequencing was performed with immunoSEQ multiplex PCR; in TCRdb, only in-frame clones are kept and a portion is missing. Of roughly 370,000 clones detected, about 83% appear once; the ten largest clones hold approximately 10%. The CDR3 covers 14 residues. The germline CDR1 and CDR2 sequences are LNHDA and SQIVND (reference sequence). V lost 5 bases, J lost 9 bases, and 10 bases stayed unmatched. This clone showed up just a few times. Which cohort a participant joined came from the clinical history participants gave. V and J are TRBV19 and TRBJ2-7; 10 bases are shared with TRBD1. The sequenced sample consisted of PBMCs or T cells enriched from blood (not recorded which). The TCR sequence derives from a woman in her fifties or sixties who had recovered from COVID-19. CDR3 bases: TGTGCCAGTAGTGCCCGACAGGGGGCTCGGGTGCAGTACTTC. Translated, it gives CASSARQGARVQYF.